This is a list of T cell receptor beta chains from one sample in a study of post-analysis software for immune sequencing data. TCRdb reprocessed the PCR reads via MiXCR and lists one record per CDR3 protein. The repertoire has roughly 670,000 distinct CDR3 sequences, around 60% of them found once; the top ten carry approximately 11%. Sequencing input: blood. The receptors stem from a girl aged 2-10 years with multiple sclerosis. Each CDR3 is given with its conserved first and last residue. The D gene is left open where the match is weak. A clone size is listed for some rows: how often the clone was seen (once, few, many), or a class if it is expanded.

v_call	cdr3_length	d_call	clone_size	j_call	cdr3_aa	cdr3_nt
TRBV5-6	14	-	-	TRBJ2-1	CASSLTTGYNEQIF	TGTGCCAGCAGCTTGACAACAGGCTACAATGAGCAGATCTTC
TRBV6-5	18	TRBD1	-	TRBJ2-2	CASSYSLPGQRNTGELFF	TGTGCCAGCAGTTATTCCCTGCCGGGACAGAGGAACACCGGGGAGCTGTTTTTT
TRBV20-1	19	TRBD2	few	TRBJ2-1	CSARERGLAGSLSYNEQFF	TGCAGTGCTAGAGAGAGAGGACTAGCGGGGAGCCTCTCCTACAATGAGCAGTTCTTC
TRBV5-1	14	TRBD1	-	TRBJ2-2	CASSRDRHTGELFF	TGCGCCAGCAGCAGGGACAGGCACACCGGGGAGCTGTTTTTT
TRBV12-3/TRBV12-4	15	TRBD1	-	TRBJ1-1	CASSPRGQGNTEAFF	TGTGCCAGCAGTCCCCGGGGACAGGGGAACACTGAAGCTTTCTTT
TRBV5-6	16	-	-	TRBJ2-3	CASSSVVSVDADTQYF	TGTGCCAGCAGCTCGGTCGTATCAGTAGATGCAGATACGCAGTATTTT
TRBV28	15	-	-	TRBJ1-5	CASSPLKGRNQPQHF	TGTGCCAGCAGTCCCCTGAAGGGGCGCAATCAGCCCCAGCATTTT
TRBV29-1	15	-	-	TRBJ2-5	CSVTPPLGRQETQYF	TGCAGCGTTACGCCCCCCCTCGGGAGACAAGAGACCCAGTACTTC
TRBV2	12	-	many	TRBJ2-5	CASSAGQETQYF	TGTGCCAGCAGTGCGGGCCAAGAGACCCAGTACTTC
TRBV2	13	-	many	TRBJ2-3	CASSEQGTDTQYF	TGTGCCAGCAGTGAGCAGGGAACAGATACGCAGTATTTT
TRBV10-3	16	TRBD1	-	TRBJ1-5	CAISELGTGANQPQHF	TGTGCCATCAGTGAGCTCGGGACAGGGGCAAATCAGCCCCAGCATTTT
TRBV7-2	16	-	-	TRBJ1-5	CASSLAISGAGQPQHF	TGTGCCAGCAGCTTAGCTATATCGGGGGCGGGACAGCCCCAGCATTTT
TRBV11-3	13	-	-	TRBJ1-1	CASSSEQNTEAFF	TGTGCCAGCAGCTCAGAACAGAACACTGAAGCTTTCTTT
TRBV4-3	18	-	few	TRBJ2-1	CASSPSPEGFFSYNEQFF	TGCGCCAGCAGCCCGTCTCCTGAGGGATTCTTCTCCTACAATGAGCAGTTCTTC
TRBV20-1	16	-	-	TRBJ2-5	CSARGRGQSAEETQYF	TGCAGTGCTAGGGGTCGCGGACAATCCGCAGAAGAGACCCAGTACTTC
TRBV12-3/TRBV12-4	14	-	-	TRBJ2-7	CASQMFSGSYEQYF	TGTGCCAGCCAGATGTTCAGTGGGTCCTACGAGCAGTACTTC